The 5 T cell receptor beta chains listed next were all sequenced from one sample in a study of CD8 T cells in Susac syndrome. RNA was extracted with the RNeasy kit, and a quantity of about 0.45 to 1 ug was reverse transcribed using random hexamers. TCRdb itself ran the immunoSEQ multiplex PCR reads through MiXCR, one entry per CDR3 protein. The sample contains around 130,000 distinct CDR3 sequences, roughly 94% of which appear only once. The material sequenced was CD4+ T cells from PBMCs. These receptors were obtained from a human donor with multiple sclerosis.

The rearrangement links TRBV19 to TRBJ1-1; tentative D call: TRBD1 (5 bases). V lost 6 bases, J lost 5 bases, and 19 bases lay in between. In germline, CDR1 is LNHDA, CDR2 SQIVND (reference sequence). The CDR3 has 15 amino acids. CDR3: CASSTQGAGQTEAFF. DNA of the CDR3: TGTGCCAGTAGCACCCAAGGGGCAGGCCAGACTGAAGCTTTCTTT.

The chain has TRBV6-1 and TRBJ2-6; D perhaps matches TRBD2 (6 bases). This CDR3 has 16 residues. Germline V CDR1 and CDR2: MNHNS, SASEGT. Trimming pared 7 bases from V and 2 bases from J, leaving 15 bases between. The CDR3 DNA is TGTGCCAGCACCACCCAATCGGGAGCTGGGGCCAACGTCCTGACTTTC. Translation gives CASTTQSGAGANVLTF.

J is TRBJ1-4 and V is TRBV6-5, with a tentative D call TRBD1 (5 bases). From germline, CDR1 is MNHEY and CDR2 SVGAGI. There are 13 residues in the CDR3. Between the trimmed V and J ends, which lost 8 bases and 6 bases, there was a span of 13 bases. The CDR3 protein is CASSGTVDEKLFF. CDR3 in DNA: TGTGCCAGCTCCGGGACGGTTGATGAAAAACTGTTTTTT.

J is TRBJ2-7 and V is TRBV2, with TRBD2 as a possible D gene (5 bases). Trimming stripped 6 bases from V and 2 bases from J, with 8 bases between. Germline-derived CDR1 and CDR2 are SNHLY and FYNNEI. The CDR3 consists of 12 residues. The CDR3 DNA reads TGTGCCAGCAGACCCGGGGCCTACGAGCAGTACTTC. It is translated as CASRPGAYEQYF. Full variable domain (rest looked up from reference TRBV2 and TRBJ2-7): EPEVTQTPSHQVTQMGQEVILRCVPISNHLYFYWYRQILGQKVEFLVSFYNNEISEKSEIFDDQFSVERPDGSNFTLKIRSTKLEDSAMYFCASRPGAYEQYFGPGTRLTVT.

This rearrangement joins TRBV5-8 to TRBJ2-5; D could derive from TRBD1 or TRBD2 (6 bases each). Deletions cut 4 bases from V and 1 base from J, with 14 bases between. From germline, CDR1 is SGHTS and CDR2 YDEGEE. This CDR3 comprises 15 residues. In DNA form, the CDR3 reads TGTGCCAGCAGCCTCCCTGGGGGGCCCCAAGAGACCCAGTACTTC. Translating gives CASSLPGGPQETQYF.